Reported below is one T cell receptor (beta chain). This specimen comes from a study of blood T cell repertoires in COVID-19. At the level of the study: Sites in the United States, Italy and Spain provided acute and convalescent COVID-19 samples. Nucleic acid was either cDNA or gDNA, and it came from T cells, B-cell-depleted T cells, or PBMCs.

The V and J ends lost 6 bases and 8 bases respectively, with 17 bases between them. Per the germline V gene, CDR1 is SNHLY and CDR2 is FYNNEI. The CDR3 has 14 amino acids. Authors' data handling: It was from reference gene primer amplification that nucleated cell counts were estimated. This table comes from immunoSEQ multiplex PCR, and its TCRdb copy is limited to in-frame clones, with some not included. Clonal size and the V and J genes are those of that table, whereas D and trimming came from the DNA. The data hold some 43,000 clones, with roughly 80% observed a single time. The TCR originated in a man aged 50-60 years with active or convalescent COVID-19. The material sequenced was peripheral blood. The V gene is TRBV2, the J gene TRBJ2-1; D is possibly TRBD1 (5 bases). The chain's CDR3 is CASRGPRSIDEQFF. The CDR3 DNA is TGTGCCAGCAGGGGGCCCCGGAGTATCGATGAGCAGTTCTTC.